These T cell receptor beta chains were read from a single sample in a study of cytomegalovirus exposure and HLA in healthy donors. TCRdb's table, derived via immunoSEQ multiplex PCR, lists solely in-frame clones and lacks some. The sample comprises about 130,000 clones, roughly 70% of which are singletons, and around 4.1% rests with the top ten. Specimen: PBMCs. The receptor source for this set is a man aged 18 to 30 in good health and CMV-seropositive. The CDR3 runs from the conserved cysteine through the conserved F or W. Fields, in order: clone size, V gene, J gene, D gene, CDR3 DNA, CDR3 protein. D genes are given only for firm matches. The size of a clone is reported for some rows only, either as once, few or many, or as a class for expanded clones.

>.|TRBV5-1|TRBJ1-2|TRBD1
TGCGCCAGCAGCTGGACCGGGACAGGGGACTATGGCTACACCTTC
CASSWTGTGDYGYTF
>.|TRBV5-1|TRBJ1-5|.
TGCGCCAGCAGCTTGCAGGGCAATCAGCCCCAGCATTTT
CASSLQGNQPQHF
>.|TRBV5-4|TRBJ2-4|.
TGTGCCAGCAGCTTGGTCGGAGACTCAAACATTCAGTACTTC
CASSLVGDSNIQYF
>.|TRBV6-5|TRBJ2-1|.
TGTGCCAGCAGAACTCAGGGAAATGGGCAGTTCTTC
CASRTQGNGQFF
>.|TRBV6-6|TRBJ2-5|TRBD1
TGTGCCAGCAGTTACCCCAGGGGGCTAGCCTCGGAGACCCAGTACTTC
CASSYPRGLASETQYF
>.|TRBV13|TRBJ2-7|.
TGTGCCAGCAGCTCCCAATGGCCCGAGCAGTACTTC
CASSSQWPEQYF
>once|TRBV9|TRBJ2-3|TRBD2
TGTGCCAGCAGCCCCGGGACTAGCGGTCTCACAGATACGCAGTATTTT
CASSPGTSGLTDTQYF
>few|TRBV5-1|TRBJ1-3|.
TGCGCCAGCAGCCCGATCGAGGGAGGTGGAAACACCATATATTTT
CASSPIEGGGNTIYF
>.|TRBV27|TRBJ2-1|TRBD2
TGTGCCAGCAGTTTATTAAGTGCTAGCGGGAGAAATGAGCAGTTCTTC
CASSLLSASGRNEQFF
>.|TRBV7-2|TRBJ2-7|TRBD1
TGTGCCAGCATCCCTGATTACAGGGGTACCCAGCAGTACTTC
CASIPDYRGTQQYF
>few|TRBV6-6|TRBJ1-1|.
TGTGCCAGCAGTTACTTCCAGGGGCGGGACACTGAAGCTTTCTTT
CASSYFQGRDTEAFF
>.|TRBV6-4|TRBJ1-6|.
TGTGCCAGCAGTGAGGGGCAGGGGAATTCACCCCTCCACTTT
CASSEGQGNSPLHF
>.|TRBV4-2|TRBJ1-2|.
TGTGCCAGCAGCCAAGTTTCGAGTTCAGGAAACTATGGCTACACCTTC
CASSQVSSSGNYGYTF
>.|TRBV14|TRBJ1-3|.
TGTGCCAGCAGTCGGTACAGGGTAACTGGAAACACCATATATTTT
CASSRYRVTGNTIYF
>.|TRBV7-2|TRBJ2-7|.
TGTGCCAGCAGCTTAGCCCGACTTAGCTCCTACGAGCAGTACTTC
CASSLARLSSYEQYF
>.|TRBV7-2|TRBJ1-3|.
TGTGCCAGCAGCCCTGACAGGTTCTCTGGAAACACCATATATTTT
CASSPDRFSGNTIYF
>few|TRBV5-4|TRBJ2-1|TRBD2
TGTGCCAGCAGCTTGAAGACGGGAGGGCCATTCTTC
CASSLKTGGPFF
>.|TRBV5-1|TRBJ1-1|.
TGCGCCAGCGGGGCGGGGGGGCACACTGAAGCTTTCTTT
CASGAGGHTEAFF
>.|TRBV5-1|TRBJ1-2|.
TGCGCCAGCAGCTTGAGCGGGGGCAACTATGGCTACACCTTC
CASSLSGGNYGYTF
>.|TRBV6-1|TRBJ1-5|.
TGTGCCAGCAGTGGCCAGGTAGACAATCAGCCCCAGCATTTT
CASSGQVDNQPQHF
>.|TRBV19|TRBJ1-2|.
TGTGCCAGTAACCCCGGAGAGGGGGTGTTCGGCTACACCTTC
CASNPGEGVFGYTF
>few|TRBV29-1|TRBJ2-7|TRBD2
TGCAGCGTTGGTGAAGCGGGAGGCTCCTACGAGCAGTACTTC
CSVGEAGGSYEQYF
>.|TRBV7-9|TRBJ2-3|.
TGTGCCAGCAGCCCCATGGGCTCCCCAGATACGCAGTATTTT
CASSPMGSPDTQYF
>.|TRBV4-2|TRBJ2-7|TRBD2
TGTGCCAGCAGCCAACCTAGCGGGATCACACCCTACGAGCAGTACTTC
CASSQPSGITPYEQYF
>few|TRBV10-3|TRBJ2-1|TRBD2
TGTGCCATCAGTGAGTCAGGTACTAGCGGGAGAAATGAGCAGTTCTTC
CAISESGTSGRNEQFF
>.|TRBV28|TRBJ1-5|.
TGTGCCAGCAGTATATATTCCCTCAATCAGCCCCAGCATTTT
CASSIYSLNQPQHF
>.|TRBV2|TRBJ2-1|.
TGTGCCAGCAGTGAAGTCAGGGTAATCCATGAGCAGTTCTTC
CASSEVRVIHEQFF
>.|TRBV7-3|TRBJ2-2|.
TGTGCCAGCAGCCTAGACAGACGGAACACCGGGGAGCTGTTTTTT
CASSLDRRNTGELFF
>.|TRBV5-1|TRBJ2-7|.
TGCGCCAGCAGCTTGGGAGGGAACAACGAGCAGTACTTC
CASSLGGNNEQYF
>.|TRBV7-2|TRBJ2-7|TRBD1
TGTGCCAGCAGCTTAGCGACAGGGGGCGCTCTCTACGAGCAGTACTTC
CASSLATGGALYEQYF
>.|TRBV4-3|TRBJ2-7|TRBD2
TGCGCCAGCAGCCAAGATTCGTGGGGGGGCGAGCAGTACTTC
CASSQDSWGGEQYF
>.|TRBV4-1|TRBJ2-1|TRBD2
TGCGCCAGCAGCCAGCAGACTAGCCTTGAGCAGTTCTTC
CASSQQTSLEQFF
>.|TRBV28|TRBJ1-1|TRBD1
TGTGCCAGCAGACTCCCTGGGCAGGGGGCGTTTGAAGCTTTCTTT
CASRLPGQGAFEAFF
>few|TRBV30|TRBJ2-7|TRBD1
TGTGCCTGGAGTGTATACAGGGGTCTTGGCGAGCAGTACTTC
CAWSVYRGLGEQYF
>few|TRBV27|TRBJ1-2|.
TGTGCCAGCAGTTTACACGGGGACTATGGCTACACCTTC
CASSLHGDYGYTF
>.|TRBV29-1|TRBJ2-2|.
TGCAGCGGGTTCGGGGGTAACACCGGGGAGCTGTTTTTT
CSGFGGNTGELFF
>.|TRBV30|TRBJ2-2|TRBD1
TGTGCCTGGAGTAGGGACAGGGCTAGGAACACCGGGGAGCTGTTTTTT
CAWSRDRARNTGELFF
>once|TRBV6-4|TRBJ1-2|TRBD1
TGTGCCAGCAGTTTTGGACAGGGTCTGCACTATGGCTACACCTTC
CASSFGQGLHYGYTF
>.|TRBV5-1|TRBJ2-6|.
TGCGCCAGCAGCTTCGGACAGTTACTCTCTGGGGCCAACGTCCTGACTTTC
CASSFGQLLSGANVLTF
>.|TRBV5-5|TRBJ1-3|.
TGTGCCAGCAGCTTCAGGGACACCATATATTTT
CASSFRDTIYF
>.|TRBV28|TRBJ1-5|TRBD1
TGTGCCAGCAGTTTTCTGACAGGGGAGGACAATCAGCCCCAGCATTTT
CASSFLTGEDNQPQHF
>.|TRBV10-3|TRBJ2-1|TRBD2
TGTGCCATCAGATGGGGACTAGCGGGGGGGAGTGGGCAGTTCTTC
CAIRWGLAGGSGQFF
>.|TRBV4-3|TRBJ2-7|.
TGCGCCAGCAGCCAAGATCGGGGGTCCTACGAGCAGTACTTC
CASSQDRGSYEQYF
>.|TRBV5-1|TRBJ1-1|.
TGCGCCAGCAGCATCTCGTGGGGAGTAGAAGCTTTCTTT
CASSISWGVEAFF
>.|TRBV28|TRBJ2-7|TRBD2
TGTGCCAGCTCCCTAGCGGGAGGCTCCTACGAGCAGTACTTC
CASSLAGGSYEQYF
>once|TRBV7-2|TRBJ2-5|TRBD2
TGTGCCAGCAGCTTAGGGACCTTGGCGGGAGGGTACCAAGAGACCCAGTACTTC
CASSLGTLAGGYQETQYF
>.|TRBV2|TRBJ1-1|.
TGTGCCAGCAGTGTCCCAGCCGGGGGATTGAACACTGAAGCTTTCTTT
CASSVPAGGLNTEAFF
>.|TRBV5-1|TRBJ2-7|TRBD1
TGCGCCAGCAGCTTGGACAGGGGGCTCATCGAGCAGTACTTC
CASSLDRGLIEQYF
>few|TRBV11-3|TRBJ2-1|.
TGTGCCAGCAGCCAAGTAACCGTGGGGGGTGAGCAGTTCTTC
CASSQVTVGGEQFF
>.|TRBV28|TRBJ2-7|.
TGTGCCAGCAGTCTTGCGGGTGGGTCCAACTACGAGCAGTACTTC
CASSLAGGSNYEQYF
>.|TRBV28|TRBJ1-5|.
TGTGCCAGCAGTCACCACACAGGGTTTTATAGCAATCAGCCCCAGCATTTT
CASSHHTGFYSNQPQHF
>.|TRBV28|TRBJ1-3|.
TGTGCCAGCAGCCCGGGGTGGGACACTGGAAACACCATATATTTT
CASSPGWDTGNTIYF
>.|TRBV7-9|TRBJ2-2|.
TGTGCCAGCAGCTTAACGGCAGGGAAGAGCACCGGGGAGCTGTTTTTT
CASSLTAGKSTGELFF
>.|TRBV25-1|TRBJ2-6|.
TGTGCCAGCAGTGAAACCGGGTCTGGGGCCAACGTCCTGACTTTC
CASSETGSGANVLTF
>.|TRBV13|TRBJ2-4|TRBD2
TGTGCCAGCAGCTCCGGACTAGCGGGGAACATTCAGTACTTC
CASSSGLAGNIQYF
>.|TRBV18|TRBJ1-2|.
TGTGCCAGCTCACCTTACGGACAGAGAGATAACTATGGCTACACCTTC
CASSPYGQRDNYGYTF
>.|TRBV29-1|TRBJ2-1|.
TGCAGCGTTGAAGATGGCATGGTCTACAATGAGCAGTTCTTC
CSVEDGMVYNEQFF
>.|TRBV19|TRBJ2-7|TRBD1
TGTGCCAGTCAGACAGGGTATTTGTTCGAGCAGTACTTC
CASQTGYLFEQYF
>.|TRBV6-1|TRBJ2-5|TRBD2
TGTGCCAGCACCTCACTAGCGGGGATCCAAGAGACCCAGTACTTC
CASTSLAGIQETQYF
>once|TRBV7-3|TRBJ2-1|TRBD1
TGTGCCAGCAGCTTAACCGGGACAGGGGAAGGCGGAGAGCAGTTCTTC
CASSLTGTGEGGEQFF